This TCR beta chain derives from a study of blood T cell repertoires in COVID-19 (dated by TCRdb to between 2020 and 2021). In terms of the full investigation: Collaborator samples came from the United States, Italy and Spain and covered acute and convalescent phases of COVID-19. The prospective study material was composed of cDNA or gDNA derived from T cells, B-cell-depleted T cells, or PBMCs. Deeply sampled blood TCRbeta repertoires from subjects exposed to, actively infected with, or recovered from COVID-19 were included in the dataset. The repertoires were released in a freely available public database intended as a resource for research on the immune response to SARS-CoV-2. The samples were drawn from two sources: the first 160 participants of the ongoing ImmuneRACE study, and 1,000 to 1,500 subjects contributed by 6 global collaborators. A de-identified subject ID, COVID-19 status, age in years and sex were almost always included in the sample metadata. Where available, HLA class I and class II types were obtained from metadata supplied by the sample provider rather than from assay-based typing. Overall results and qualifications from the work: The quantity of clinical and demographic metadata differed by source and by participant and was supplied without curation.

Participants in the prospective study were aged roughly 18 to 89 years, lived in more than 20 United States geographic areas, and enrolled through a virtual design. Cohort assignment in the prospective study relied on participant-reported clinical history from a screening survey and a study questionnaire. A participant counted as exposed if, within 2 weeks of entering the study, that participant had been in contact with someone who had a PCR-confirmed or clinician-diagnosed COVID-19 case. Each participant in the prospective study had whole blood, serum and a nasopharyngeal or oropharyngeal swab collected by mobile phlebotomists. Over a roughly 2-month period, participants in the prospective study had the option of providing additional blood draws and questionnaires. Before DNA extraction, prospective study blood samples were shipped either frozen or at room temperature. V lost 1 base and J lost 7 bases; the stretch between them is 13 bases long. The germline V gene (reference sequence) provides CDR1 LGHDT and CDR2 YNNKEL. From the cysteine up to the phenylalanine, the CDR3 has a length of 14 residues. Of all the DNA, just the CDR3 is kept, 42 bases in frame from base 1.

The immunoSEQ Assay, a bias-controlled multiplex PCR, was used to amplify TCRbeta CDR3 regions from genomic DNA. As for the original processing: The number of nucleated cells in each sample was estimated from the amplification of reference gene primers within the assay. Sequence reads were collapsed and filtered to measure the absolute abundance of every unique TCRbeta CDR3 rearrangement. For each sample, productive Simpson clonality was calculated as the square root of Simpson's diversity index over productive rearrangements. Sourced from immuneACCESS, this table was stored by TCRdb with only in-frame sequences that have V and J called. A share of the clones is absent; for the studies checked, an unresolved V gene accounts for under half, and the remainder has no known explanation. That table is the source of V, J and clone size, and D and trimming were worked out from the DNA. The table for this sample lists approximately 380,000 clones; approximately 91% of them were counted only once. More than 0.85% of the sample is taken by the ten largest.

Details on this clone: What this receptor recognizes is not known. No much larger clone is present one base from it, and per-base qualities are unavailable.

The sequenced sample consisted of PBMCs or T cells enriched from blood (not recorded which). The origin of this receptor is a woman aged 35 to 49 who had been exposed to COVID-19. The sequence links TRBV3-1 (or the pseudogene TRBV3-2) to TRBJ2-5; the D gene is perhaps TRBD2, from 5 matching bases. CDR3 sequence: CASSQVDPGSTQYF. The nucleotide sequence is given as TGTGCCAGCAGCCAAGTAGATCCGGGGTCGACCCAGTACTTC.